This T cell receptor beta chain is from a study of blood T cell repertoires in COVID-19. This CDR3 comprises 15 residues. CDR1 is MNHEY, CDR2 SMNVEV, per germline (reference sequence). Trimming at V came to 3 bases and at J to 6 bases, leaving 10 bases not matched to a gene. Original data processing: Using reference gene primer amplification, nucleated cell counts were estimated. The method was immunoSEQ multiplex PCR; TCRdb's version includes in-frame clones alone and lacks a portion of them. That table supplies the V and J calls and clone size; D and trimming were determined from the DNA. The sample lists approximately 70,000 clones, roughly 85% occurring once.

The material sequenced was peripheral blood. The chain has TRBV27 and TRBJ1-1; 7 positions match TRBD1. This clonotype was sampled from a woman older than 75 with acute or convalescent COVID-19. The CDR3 loop reads CASSFDRVPLAEAFF. The CDR3 nucleotides read TGTGCCAGCAGTTTCGACAGGGTTCCTCTAGCTGAAGCTTTCTTT.